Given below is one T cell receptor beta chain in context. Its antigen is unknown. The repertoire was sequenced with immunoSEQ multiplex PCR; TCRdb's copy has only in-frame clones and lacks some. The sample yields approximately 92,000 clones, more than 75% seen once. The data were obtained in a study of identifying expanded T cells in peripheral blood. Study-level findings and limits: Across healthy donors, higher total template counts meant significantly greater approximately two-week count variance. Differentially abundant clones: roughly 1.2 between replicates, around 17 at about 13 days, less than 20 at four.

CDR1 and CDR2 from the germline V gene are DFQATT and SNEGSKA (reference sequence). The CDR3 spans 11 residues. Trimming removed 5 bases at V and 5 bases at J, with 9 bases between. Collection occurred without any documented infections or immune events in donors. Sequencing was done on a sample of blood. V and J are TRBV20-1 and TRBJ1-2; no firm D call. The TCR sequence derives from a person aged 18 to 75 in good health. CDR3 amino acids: CSAPRWYGYTF. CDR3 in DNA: TGCAGTGCTCCCCGCTGGTATGGCTACACCTTC.